The table lists the clone carrying this TCR beta chain with a few counts. What it recognizes is unknown. This record belongs to a study of blood T cells in healthy people across ages. General study findings and limits: Long-lived donors carried more naive CD4+ cells and greater diversity than aged donors. Getting older went along with TCR beta diversity per million T cells dropping roughly linearly. PBMCs were not sorted, which prevented a conclusive comparison of naive versus antigen-experienced cells.

PCR was performed a second time for 7 to 11 cycles using a sample-barcoded 5' primer and a J-beta primer mix. Through a template-switch adaptor with 12 random nucleotides, each cDNA molecule received a tag. TCRdb recomputed calls from the 5' RACE reads with MiXCR, one row per CDR3 protein. This sample has some 860,000 distinct CDR3 sequences, with 45% to 70% found just once. Sequenced input: blood. This sequence originates from a man aged 40-49 years in good health.

Here the CDR3 reads CASYGLRAGSSYEQYF. CDR3 bases: TGTGCCAGCTACGGCTTAAGAGCGGGGAGCTCCTACGAGCAGTACTTC. The chain combines TRBV6-2 or TRBV6-3 with TRBJ2-7; 7 bases are a match to TRBD2. The CDR3 extends over 16 amino acids. The V gene end was trimmed by 8 bases and the J gene end by 0 bases; junction bases not matched to a gene: 13. CDR1 MNHEY and CDR2 SVGEGT come from the germline V gene.